This T cell receptor beta chain was found in a study of identical twins. This clonotype appeared many times. Its antigen is unknown. Study-wide points: The authors drew conclusions from cross-sectional statistical analysis rather than following the same donors. Insertion counts were lower in abundant cord blood beta clonotypes, a trend that memory repertoires did not show.

From the 5' RACE reads, TCRdb called clonotypes with MiXCR, one entry per CDR3 protein. This table holds approximately 230,000 distinct CDR3 sequences, 5% to 7% found once. Separately, the same data were catalogued under a study of T cells expressing NK-cell markers.

Sequenced input: CD8+ T cells sorted from blood. The TCR comes from a woman between 18 and 30 years old in good health.

CDR3 sequence reads: CSARRLAESTDTQYF. The CDR3 nucleotides are TGCAGTGCTAGAAGGCTAGCGGAGAGCACAGATACGCAGTATTTT. This chain joins TRBV20-1 and TRBJ2-3; 7 bases map to TRBD2. CDR3 length: 15 residues. Germline lookup yields CDR1 DFQATT and CDR2 SNEGSKA (reference sequence). V dropped 2 bases and J dropped 0; count of bases not matched to a gene: 5.